Listed below are T cell receptor beta chains from one sample, sequenced in a study of cytomegalovirus exposure and HLA in healthy donors. TCRdb's table, derived via immunoSEQ multiplex PCR, lists solely in-frame clones and lacks some. The sample yields about 140,000 clones, 72% seen once. The specimen was PBMCs. The receptors derive from a man aged 45 to 65 in good health and CMV-seropositive. Each CDR3 is given with its conserved first and last residue. The D gene is left open where the match is weak. A clone size is listed for some rows: how often the clone was seen (once, few, many), or a class if it is expanded.

clone_size j_call v_call d_call cdr3_nt cdr3_aa
- TRBJ2-5 TRBV11-2 - TGCGCCAGCAGCTTAGTTCCTCTTCCCCCAGAGACCCAGTACTTC CASSLVPLPPETQYF
- TRBJ2-1 TRBV7-3 TRBD2 TGTGCCAGCAGCTTAAGGGTAGCGGGCGCAAACAATGAGCAGTTCTTC CASSLRVAGANNEQFF
- TRBJ2-7 TRBV5-1 - TGCGCCAGCAGCTGGGGGCAGGACGTCTACGAGCAGTACTTC CASSWGQDVYEQYF
- TRBJ1-5 TRBV5-1 - TGCGCCAGCAGCTTGGAACCGGAGAACAATCAGCCCCAGCATTTT CASSLEPENNQPQHF
- TRBJ1-1 TRBV5-1 TRBD1 TGCGCCAGCAGCTCCGGGACAGGGACGGTCACTGAAGCTTTCTTT CASSSGTGTVTEAFF
- TRBJ2-4 TRBV7-9 - TGTGCCAGCAGCTTGGGTGCGGGACAGAATAACAAAAACATTCAGTACTTC CASSLGAGQNNKNIQYF
- TRBJ2-6 TRBV18 - TGTGCCAGCTCCCCTAGACAGGTCTCTGGGGCCAACGTCCTGACTTTC CASSPRQVSGANVLTF
- TRBJ2-1 TRBV7-9 TRBD2 TGTGCCAGCAGCGCGTCACCGGGACTAGGCCCTAACAATGAGCAGTTCTTC CASSASPGLGPNNEQFF
- TRBJ2-3 TRBV7-9 - TGTGCCAGCAGCCCTCAGTATTTT CASSPQYF
- TRBJ2-1 TRBV11-2 - TGTGCCAGCAGCTTAGCGCTCAGGGACAATGAGCAGTTCTTC CASSLALRDNEQFF
- TRBJ1-4 TRBV7-9 - TGTGCCAGCAGCTTTGGAGGGGCAACTAATGAAAAACTGTTTTTT CASSFGGATNEKLFF
- TRBJ2-3 TRBV6-6 - TGTGCCAGCAGCCTAGAAAGCACAGATACGCAGTATTTT CASSLESTDTQYF
- TRBJ2-7 TRBV10-2 TRBD1 TGCGCCAGCAGGGGGGGACAGGGGAACGCCGAGCAGTACTTC CASRGGQGNAEQYF
- TRBJ2-7 TRBV7-9 TRBD1 TGTGCCAGCAGCTTAGAGGGGGCCGACGAGCAGTACTTC CASSLEGADEQYF
once TRBJ2-1 TRBV9 - TGTGCCAGCAGCGCGGCGGTACCCGATGAGCAGTTCTTC CASSAAVPDEQFF
once TRBJ2-1 TRBV29-1 - TGCAGCGTTGAAGATCTTCAACAGGTACAGTACAATGAGCAGTTCTTC CSVEDLQQVQYNEQFF
- TRBJ1-5 TRBV2 - TGTGCCAGCAACCGACAGTCCTATAGCAATCAGCCCCAGCATTTT CASNRQSYSNQPQHF
- TRBJ2-5 TRBV7-3 TRBD2 TGTGCCAGCAGCCCCTCTAGCGGGAGTGAGACCCAGTACTTC CASSPSSGSETQYF
- TRBJ2-4 TRBV7-9 - TGTGCCAGCAGCTCCCTAGGACAGCTAGCCAAAAACATTCAGTACTTC CASSSLGQLAKNIQYF
- TRBJ1-1 TRBV5-1 - TGCGCCAGCAGCTTGGCTGGCAGTACCATGAACACTGAAGCTTTCTTT CASSLAGSTMNTEAFF
few TRBJ1-2 TRBV6-1 - TGTGCCAGCAGCCTCGACATCTATGGCTACACCTTC CASSLDIYGYTF
- TRBJ1-6 TRBV7-2 - TGTGCCAGCAGCACACGACAGACTAATTCACCCCTCCACTTT CASSTRQTNSPLHF
- TRBJ2-7 TRBV11-2 - TGTGCCAGCAGCCTTCTTTCCTACGAGCAGTACTTC CASSLLSYEQYF
once TRBJ2-3 TRBV7-9 TRBD2 TGTGCCAGCAGCACGGGACTAGCGGGGCCTTTCACAGATACGCAGTATTTT CASSTGLAGPFTDTQYF
- TRBJ1-5 TRBV7-2 - TGTGCCAGCAGCTCCCTCAATCAGCCCCAGCATTTT CASSSLNQPQHF
- TRBJ2-2 TRBV5-4 TRBD1 TGTGCAAACAGGGGTGACACCGGGGAGCTGTTTTTT CANRGDTGELFF
- TRBJ2-7 TRBV29-1 - TGCAGCGTAGCGGACAGCCGGTATGGCTACGAGCAGTACTTC CSVADSRYGYEQYF
- TRBJ1-5 TRBV19 TRBD1 TGTGCCAGCTCCCCAGGGGGCCTCAATCAGCCCCAGCATTTT CASSPGGLNQPQHF
few TRBJ2-1 TRBV6-1 - TGTGCCAGCAGTGGGGCTCCTGGCTCCTACAATGAGCAGTTCTTC CASSGAPGSYNEQFF
- TRBJ2-3 TRBV4-1 - TGCGCCAGCAGCCCGGGGTTGCGGGACGGCTCCACAGATACGCAGTATTTT CASSPGLRDGSTDTQYF
- TRBJ2-5 TRBV11-2 TRBD2 TGTGCCAGCAGCCCCTCAGTGGGGGACTACCTATCGGGGACCCAGTACTTC CASSPSVGDYLSGTQYF
- TRBJ2-7 TRBV6-1 TRBD1 TGTGCCAGCAGTCCCCACAGGGGCGCTCCGGCCGAGCAGTACTTC CASSPHRGAPAEQYF
once TRBJ2-1 TRBV7-3 - TGTGCCAGCAGCTTAACCACGGCGGGAAATGAGCAGTTCTTC CASSLTTAGNEQFF
- TRBJ1-1 TRBV5-6 - TGTGCCAGCAGCTTGGTGGCAATTAACACTGAAGCTTTCTTT CASSLVAINTEAFF
- TRBJ2-4 TRBV6-1 - TGTGCCAGCAGTGAACTGGCGGGGCTAGCCAAAAACATTCAGTACTTC CASSELAGLAKNIQYF
- TRBJ1-2 TRBV9 TRBD1 TGTGCCAGCAGCAAAACGACAGGGCGTTATGGCTACACCTTC CASSKTTGRYGYTF
- TRBJ1-2 TRBV6-4 - TGTGCCGGCAGCGCACCAGGGGCCCGGAGCTACACCTTC CAGSAPGARSYTF
- TRBJ2-1 TRBV27 TRBD2 TGTGCCAGCAGTTTATATGCTAGCGGGGGCAATGAGCAGTTCTTC CASSLYASGGNEQFF
- TRBJ2-1 TRBV2 - TGTGCCACCCGACTATTCAATGAGCAGTTCTTC CATRLFNEQFF
few TRBJ2-1 TRBV7-9 - TGTGCCAGCAGCGTATATACGGGACAAAACTACAATGAGCAGTTCTTC CASSVYTGQNYNEQFF
- TRBJ1-6 TRBV10-3 - TGTGCCATCAACCGGGATCTATATTCACCCCTCCACTTT CAINRDLYSPLHF
- TRBJ1-4 TRBV10-2 - TGCGCCAGCATGAATTTTTTACAGGGCGGTGAAAAACTGTTTTTT CASMNFLQGGEKLFF
- TRBJ2-1 TRBV7-6 - TGTGCCAGCAGCCCCCTGCGGGGGCAATACAATGAGCAGTTCTTC CASSPLRGQYNEQFF
- TRBJ1-5 TRBV6-1 - TGTGCCAGCAGTTGGACAGTCAATCAGCCCCAGCATTTT CASSWTVNQPQHF
- TRBJ2-2 TRBV18 TRBD2 TGTGCCAGCTCACTTCGAGGGAGGGGCACCGGGGAGCTGTTTTTT CASSLRGRGTGELFF
once TRBJ2-3 TRBV9 TRBD1 TGTGCCAGCAGCGACGACAGGGACACAGATACGCAGTATTTT CASSDDRDTDTQYF
- TRBJ1-2 TRBV12-5 TRBD1 TGTGCTAGTGGTTTGGCCCTAGAGTTTGGGACAGCCTATGGCTACACCTTC CASGLALEFGTAYGYTF
- TRBJ2-3 TRBV7-3 TRBD2 TGTGCCAGCAGCTTCCAACCCGCCAGCGGGGGTCTGGATACGCAGTATTTT CASSFQPASGGLDTQYF
- TRBJ2-3 TRBV4-1 - TGCGCCAGCAGCCAAGGGACTATCACAGATACGCAGTATTTT CASSQGTITDTQYF
- TRBJ2-7 TRBV19 - TGTGCCAGTAGTCTCCCGGGTCCTGTCCACGAGCAGTACTTC CASSLPGPVHEQYF
few TRBJ1-1 TRBV5-1 TRBD1 TGCGCCAGCAGCTCGGGACAGGCGAACACTGAAGCTTTCTTT CASSSGQANTEAFF
once TRBJ1-1 TRBV11-3 TRBD1 TGTGCCAGCAGCGCTGACAGGGGGAAGAACACTGAAGCTTTCTTT CASSADRGKNTEAFF
- TRBJ1-1 TRBV6-6 - TGTGCCACTCGGGACACCTTGAACACTGAAGCTTTCTTT CATRDTLNTEAFF
few TRBJ1-4 TRBV11-3 TRBD1 TGTGCCAGCAGCTTAGATCGGACAGGGGGAATAAAACTGTTTTTT CASSLDRTGGIKLFF
- TRBJ2-1 TRBV19 - TGTGCCAGTAGTATAGGTTCGATTAGCTCCTACAATGAGCAGTTCTTC CASSIGSISSYNEQFF